This TCR beta chain was sequenced for a study of blood T cells in healthy people across ages. General observations from the study: There was no known CMV status for donors, so expanded clonotype changes were possibly confounded.

In regard to this clonotype: The antigen is not known.

Next came a second PCR, run for about 7 to 12 cycles, which used a sample-barcoded 5' primer along with a J-beta primer mix. TCRdb re-called the 5' RACE reads through MiXCR, storing one row per CDR3 protein. The sample holds some 760,000 distinct CDR3 sequences, roughly 25% seen once. In germline, CDR1 is SGHTA, CDR2 FQGTGA. This CDR3 contains 15 residues. Trimming stripped 3 bases from V and 0 bases from J, with 10 bases between. The data were also submitted as part of a second study, on T cells of mothers and their children.

Sequencing was carried out using blood. This sequence originates from a boy aged 5-17 years in good health. This chain links TRBV7-3 with TRBJ2-3, with TRBD1 as a possible D gene (6 bases). The CDR3 loop reads CASSLTGHSTDTQYF. As DNA, the CDR3 is TGTGCCAGCAGCTTGACAGGCCATAGCACAGATACGCAGTATTTT.